The 21 T cell receptor beta chains presented below share a single source sample, sequenced in a study of cytomegalovirus exposure and HLA in healthy donors. The PCR ran on 60 Vbeta and 13 Jbeta primers. Repertoires were generated with immunoSEQ multiplex PCR, while TCRdb's copy carries only in-frame clones and drops some. The data contain more than 95,000 clones, approximately 17% of them singletons. Specimen: PBMCs. The source is a female donor in good health and CMV-seropositive.

The chain combines TRBV5-4 with TRBJ2-7; maybe TRBD1 (6 bases). The V gene lost 7 bases and the J gene lost 0 bases, with 14 bases spanning the gap. The CDR3 totals 14 residues. The V gene's germline CDR1 is SGHNT and CDR2 YYREEE (reference sequence). This CDR3 is CASGDRDNSYEQYF. CDR3 DNA sequence: TGTGCCAGCGGGGACCGGGACAACTCCTACGAGCAGTACTTC. The variable domain in full, with the rest retrieved from reference TRBV5-4 and TRBJ2-7, is ETGVTQSPTHLIKTRGQQVTLRCSSQSGHNTVSWYQQALGQGPQFIFQYYREEENGRGNFPPRFSGLQFPNYSSELNVNALELDDSALYLCASGDRDNSYEQYFGPGTRLTVT.

This clone has only a few counts. V usage is TRBV7-6 and J usage is TRBJ1-1; tentatively, D is TRBD1 (6 bases). Germline loops: CDR1 SGHVS, CDR2 FNYEAQ. CDR3 size: 15 residues. V lost 4 bases, J lost 1 base, and 13 bases lay in between. This chain's CDR3 is CASSSAQGRNTEAFF. CDR3 nucleotides: TGTGCCAGCAGCTCCGCACAGGGTAGGAACACTGAAGCTTTCTTT.

This chain uses TRBV18 with TRBJ2-1; D gene ambiguous. This CDR3 is built from 13 residues. The V and J ends lost 3 bases and 4 bases respectively, with 7 bases between them. CDR1 and CDR2 from the germline V gene are KGHSH and LQKENI. The CDR3 spells CASSPSQYNEQFF. CDR3 nucleotides: TGTGCCAGCTCACCTTCCCAGTACAATGAGCAGTTCTTC.

This clone was counted only a few times. The rearrangement joins TRBV19 to TRBJ1-2; no clear D gene. The CDR3 runs to 14 residues. Germline V gives CDR1 LNHDA, CDR2 SQIVND (reference sequence). The V end was cut by 4 bases, the J end by 7 bases, with 16 bases between. CDR3 residues: CASSTARASSGYTF. The CDR3 DNA is TGTGCCAGTAGTACCGCGCGGGCTTCTAGTGGCTACACCTTC.

V is TRBV7-9 and J is TRBJ2-2; TRBD2 is a possible D gene (5 bases). Germline values: CDR1 SEHNR, CDR2 FQNEAQ (reference sequence). CDR3 length: 14 residues. V shed 1 base and J shed 5 bases, with 8 bases lying between them. CDR3 amino acids: CASSLDRETGELFF. CDR3 bases: TGTGCCAGCAGCTTAGATCGGGAAACCGGGGAGCTGTTTTTT.

The chain couples TRBV7-9 to TRBJ2-5; no firm D call. The CDR3 is 14 amino acids. The germline V and J ends were trimmed by 1 base and 1 base, with 7 bases remaining between them. Looked up from germline, CDR1 is SEHNR and CDR2 is FQNEAQ (reference sequence). The CDR3 loop reads CASSLVSVQETQYF. The CDR3, as DNA: TGTGCCAGCAGCTTAGTTTCAGTCCAAGAGACCCAGTACTTC.

The V and J genes are TRBV13 and TRBJ1-2; a weak D match, TRBD1 (6 bases). This CDR3 contains 14 residues. Germline assignment: CDR1 PRHDT and CDR2 FYEKMQ (reference sequence). Trimming took 3 bases from V and 3 from J, leaving 11 bases between them. Written as DNA, the CDR3 is TGTGCCAGCAGCTTGGGGGGGCGTCACTATGGCTACACCTTC. This sequence encodes CASSLGGRHYGYTF.

This clone has a single count. This rearrangement joins TRBV7-2 to TRBJ1-2; D may be TRBD1 (5 bases). V lost 0 bases and J lost 2, with 13 bases in between. Germline V gene data show CDR1 as SGHTA and CDR2 as FQGNSA. The CDR3 extends over 16 amino acids. CDR3 region: CASSLAGPTSNYGYTF. CDR3 nucleotide sequence: TGTGCCAGCAGCTTAGCGGGGCCGACTTCCAACTATGGCTACACCTTC. The full variable domain, with the rest looked up from reference TRBV7-2 and TRBJ1-2, is GAGVSQSPSNKVTEKGKDVELRCDPISGHTALYWYRQSLGQGLEFLIYFQGNSAPDKSGLPSDRFSAERTGGSVSTLTIQRTQQEDSAVYLCASSLAGPTSNYGYTFGSGTRLTVV.

The chain has TRBV4-3 and TRBJ2-7; TRBD2 aligns across 10 bases. The V gene end was trimmed by 3 bases and the J gene end by 2 bases; junction bases not matched to a gene: 19. Germline values: CDR1 LGHNA, CDR2 YSLEER. CDR3 size: 20 residues. CDR3: CASSQDWGGGWLAGAYEQYF. CDR3 nucleotides: TGCGCCAGCAGCCAGGACTGGGGAGGGGGGTGGCTAGCGGGAGCCTACGAGCAGTACTTC.

The gene calls are TRBV27 and TRBJ1-5; TRBD1 matches 11 bases. J was trimmed by 2 bases and V by 5 bases; bases with no gene match: 5. The CDR3 runs to 16 residues. Per the germline V gene, CDR1 is MNHEY and CDR2 is SMNVEV (reference sequence). The CDR3 spells CASSIGTGGGNQPQHF. DNA of the CDR3: TGTGCCAGCAGTATCGGGACAGGGGGAGGCAATCAGCCCCAGCATTTT.

This clone was picked up a small number of times. This chain links TRBV10-3 with TRBJ1-6; D gene uncertain. Germline V gene sequence: CDR1 ENHRY, CDR2 SYGVKD. The V gene lost 0 bases and the J gene lost 9 bases, with 15 bases spanning the gap. The CDR3 contains 16 residues. CDR3 amino acids: CAISESRSNAGSPLHF. CDR3 nucleotide sequence: TGTGCCATCAGTGAGTCGAGGAGCAATGCGGGTTCACCCCTCCACTTT.

This clone was observed a few times. The J gene is TRBJ2-7, the V gene TRBV27, with TRBD1 matching 8 bases. Germline V lookup: CDR1 MNHEY, CDR2 SMNVEV (reference sequence). This CDR3 has 13 residues. With 5 bases clipped from V and 4 bases from J, the junction kept 4 bases outside the gene matches. CDR3 nucleotide sequence: TGTGCCAGCAGTCCAGGGGGCGGTTACGAGCAGTACTTC. Protein sequence: CASSPGGGYEQYF.

The gene calls are TRBV28 and TRBJ2-7, with a possible D match to TRBD2 (6 bases). The CDR3 is 11 residues long. V was pared by 7 bases and J by 12 bases, with 16 bases between. The V gene's germline CDR1 is MDHEN and CDR2 SYDVKM. The CDR3 loop reads CASIPRGRLYF. CDR3 DNA sequence: TGTGCCAGCATCCCCCGAGGGAGGCTGTACTTC.

This clone was found a few times. The chain links TRBV6-5 to TRBJ2-7; a possible D gene is TRBD2 (5 bases). Germline CDR1 MNHEY, CDR2 SVGAGI. The CDR3 length is 14 residues. V lost 2 bases and J lost 2, with 10 bases in between. The CDR3 is CASSYMGVAYEQYF. CDR3 in DNA: TGTGCCAGCAGTTACATGGGAGTGGCCTACGAGCAGTACTTC.

This clone was seen only a few times. The V and J genes are TRBV28 and TRBJ2-7; D is uncertain. CDR1 and CDR2 from the germline V gene are MDHEN and SYDVKM. Trimming took 7 bases from V and 4 from J, leaving 17 bases between them. The CDR3 sequence is 14 residues long. The chain's CDR3 is CASISMTATYEQYF. The CDR3 bases are TGTGCCAGCATTTCTATGACTGCCACGTACGAGCAGTACTTC.

The V and J genes are TRBV4-2 and TRBJ2-2; 7 positions match TRBD2. The CDR3 totals 16 residues. V lost 3 bases, J lost 2 bases, and 6 bases stayed unmatched. CDR1 and CDR2 (germline): LGHNA, YNFKEQ. In nucleotides, the CDR3 is TGTGCCAGCAGCCAGGAGACTAGCTCCAACACCGGGGAGCTGTTTTTT. Its protein product is CASSQETSSNTGELFF.

This clone occurred a few times. The chain employs TRBV2 and TRBJ2-5, with 8 positions matching TRBD1. The CDR3 spans 14 residues. Germline V gene sequence: CDR1 SNHLY, CDR2 FYNNEI. The junction had 5 bases not matched to a gene; V was cut back by 4 bases and J by 4 bases. The chain's CDR3 is CASSGQGWLETQYF. Here the CDR3 DNA reads TGTGCCAGCAGTGGACAGGGGTGGTTAGAGACCCAGTACTTC.

This clone was found a few times. This chain uses TRBV11-2 with TRBJ2-2; 7 bases line up with TRBD2. The CDR3 contains 16 residues. The germline gives CDR1 SGHAT, CDR2 FQNNGV. The trim removed 5 bases at V and 0 bases at J, leaving 6 bases unmatched. The CDR3 DNA reads as TGTGCCAGCAGCGTGTTCGGGGGGACGAACACCGGGGAGCTGTTTTTT. Translating gives CASSVFGGTNTGELFF.

The chain combines TRBV5-1 with TRBJ2-5; 7 bases agree with TRBD2. V lost 4 bases, J lost 7 bases, and 16 bases stayed unmatched. Germline-derived CDR1 and CDR2 are SGHRS and YFSETQ. CDR3 size: 16 residues. CDR3 nucleotide sequence: TGCGCCAGCAGCCGGGAGGCGGCAGAGCTATTAGGGACCCAGTACTTC. As protein: CASSREAAELLGTQYF.

The chain employs TRBV11-2 and TRBJ1-1; no reliable D call. Trimming took 3 bases from V and 6 from J, leaving 20 bases between them. The CDR3 sequence is 16 residues long. The V gene's germline CDR1 is SGHAT and CDR2 FQNNGV. The chain's CDR3 is CASSLAGIGRNPEAFF. The CDR3 DNA sequence: TGTGCCAGCAGCTTGGCTGGGATCGGGAGAAACCCTGAAGCTTTCTTT.

The V call is TRBV5-6, the J call TRBJ2-2; 10 bases align to TRBD1. V dropped 0 bases and J dropped 6; count of bases not matched to a gene: 2. Per germline, CDR1 SGHDT and CDR2 YYEEEE. The CDR3 is 15 amino acids. CDR3 residues: CASSLAGQGSGELFF. For the CDR3, the DNA is TGTGCCAGCAGCTTGGCGGGACAGGGGTCCGGGGAGCTGTTTTTT.